The rows below give T cell receptor beta chains drawn from one sample of a study of blood T cell repertoires in COVID-19. Profiled with immunoSEQ multiplex PCR; TCRdb holds only in-frame clones, not every one. The sample has 45,000 to 55,000 clones, about four fifths seen once. Specimen: peripheral blood. The receptors shown here come from a man aged 45-60 years with acute or convalescent COVID-19. Each CDR3 is given with its conserved first and last residue. The order of the fields is J gene, clone size, D gene, V gene, CDR3 protein, CDR3 DNA. The D gene is left open where the match is weak. Size values are once, few and many counts, or a class for expanded clones, and some rows have none.

TRBJ1-6	few	TRBD1	TRBV9	CASSANGQGYGSPLHF	TGTGCCAGCAGCGCCAACGGACAGGGGTATGGTTCACCCCTCCACTTT
TRBJ2-1	once	NA	TRBV27	CASSLGGASYNEQFF	TGTGCCAGCAGTTTAGGGGGGGCCTCCTACAATGAGCAGTTCTTC
TRBJ2-1	NA	TRBD2	TRBV9	CASSLTSGGLYNEQFF	TGTGCCAGCAGCTTGACTAGCGGGGGACTTTACAATGAGCAGTTCTTC
TRBJ2-1	NA	TRBD2	TRBV4-3	CASSPGTSGAYNEQFF	TGCGCCAGCAGCCCGGGGACTAGCGGAGCTTACAATGAGCAGTTCTTC
TRBJ2-7	NA	NA	TRBV14	CASSHRAGRYEQYF	TGTGCCAGCAGCCACCGCGCGGGACGCTACGAGCAGTACTTC
TRBJ1-5	NA	NA	TRBV7-2	CASSLAGVSNQPQHF	TGTGCCAGCAGCTTAGCCGGGGTAAGCAATCAGCCCCAGCATTTT
TRBJ1-1	NA	NA	TRBV19	CASSMAAGRGNTEAFF	TGTGCCAGTAGTATGGCGGCAGGGCGGGGGAACACTGAAGCTTTCTTT
TRBJ2-7	NA	NA	TRBV7-2	CASSIDKATGEQYF	TGTGCCAGCAGCATTGACAAGGCGACGGGGGAGCAGTACTTC
TRBJ1-4	few	NA	TRBV2	CATTRGSTNEKLFF	TGTGCCACCACCAGAGGCTCAACTAATGAAAAACTGTTTTTT
TRBJ2-7	NA	TRBD2	TRBV25-1	CASSEKRGVSYEQYF	TGTGCCAGCAGTGAAAAGCGGGGGGTTTCCTACGAGCAGTACTTC
TRBJ2-7	NA	NA	TRBV30	CAWSSVYEQYF	TGTGCCTGGAGTTCAGTCTACGAGCAGTACTTC
TRBJ1-6	NA	NA	TRBV11-2	CASSPNTGSHYNSPLHF	TGTGCCAGCAGCCCGAATACAGGATCCCACTATAATTCACCCCTCCACTTT
TRBJ1-4	NA	NA	TRBV10-3	CAISAQVDEKLFF	TGTGCCATCAGCGCCCAGGTGGATGAAAAACTGTTTTTT
TRBJ1-4	NA	TRBD1	TRBV7-9	CASSLGAQGQGEKLFF	TGTGCCAGCAGCTTAGGAGCACAGGGACAGGGGGAAAAACTGTTTTTT
TRBJ2-7	NA	TRBD1	TRBV30	CAWQRPGQGAREQYF	TGTGCCTGGCAAAGGCCGGGACAGGGGGCGCGGGAGCAGTACTTC
TRBJ2-7	few	NA	TRBV14	CASSPRWAAYEQYF	TGTGCCAGCAGCCCCCGGTGGGCCGCCTACGAGCAGTACTTC
TRBJ1-2	NA	TRBD1	TRBV7-2	CASSLGGQGNGYTF	TGTGCCAGCAGCTTAGGGGGACAGGGAAACGGCTACACCTTC
TRBJ2-3	NA	TRBD2	TRBV27	CASSSGLGLAGGTDTQYF	TGTGCCAGCAGTTCCGGATTAGGACTAGCGGGGGGCACAGATACGCAGTATTTT
TRBJ2-5	NA	TRBD2	TRBV7-2	CASSPSSSSGQETQYF	TGTGCCAGCAGCCCTTCGTCTTCTAGCGGCCAAGAGACCCAGTACTTC
TRBJ1-4	NA	NA	TRBV30	CAWSRMGGPVNEKLFF	TGTGCCTGGAGTCGGATGGGGGGACCGGTTAATGAAAAACTGTTTTTT
TRBJ1-4	NA	TRBD1	TRBV19	CASSTPGGDEKLFF	TGTGCCAGTAGTACCCCAGGGGGCGATGAAAAACTGTTTTTT
TRBJ2-1	NA	NA	TRBV5-4	CASSLYPPGISYNEQFF	TGTGCCAGCAGCTTGTATCCGCCCGGTATTTCCTACAATGAGCAGTTCTTC
TRBJ2-6	NA	NA	TRBV25-1	CASSESAGRSGANVLTF	TGTGCCAGCAGTGAATCGGCAGGGCGGTCTGGGGCCAACGTCCTGACTTTC
TRBJ2-1	NA	TRBD2	TRBV7-2	CASTLISRSGGYNEQFF	TGTGCCAGCACCCTAATATCCCGTAGCGGGGGGTACAATGAGCAGTTCTTC
TRBJ2-2	NA	NA	TRBV2	CASTGRGKDTGELFF	TGTGCCAGCACCGGAAGGGGGAAGGACACCGGGGAGCTGTTTTTT
TRBJ2-7	NA	NA	TRBV9	CASSVQNSGEQYF	TGTGCCAGCAGCGTACAGAATTCGGGCGAGCAGTACTTC
TRBJ2-3	NA	TRBD1	TRBV15	CATRRQGRTQYF	TGTGCCACCAGGCGACAGGGGCGAACGCAGTATTTT
TRBJ2-2	NA	NA	TRBV24-1	CATSIYTTGELFF	TGTGCCACCAGTATCTATACCACCGGGGAGCTGTTTTTT
TRBJ1-2	NA	TRBD1	TRBV5-4	CASSSGQGYGYTF	TGTGCCAGCAGCTCGGGACAGGGCTATGGCTACACCTTC
TRBJ2-2	NA	NA	TRBV4-2	CASSQEVQNTGELFF	TGTGCCAGCAGCCAAGAAGTACAGAACACCGGGGAGCTGTTTTTT
TRBJ1-2	NA	TRBD1	TRBV5-1	CASTPGQGMGGYTF	TGCGCCAGCACACCGGGACAGGGTATGGGTGGCTACACCTTC
TRBJ2-5	NA	NA	TRBV5-1	CASSSSLGHLETQYF	TGCGCCAGCAGCTCGTCACTCGGACATCTGGAGACCCAGTACTTC
TRBJ2-7	NA	NA	TRBV21-1	CASSPGRGRSYEQYF	TGTGCCAGCAGCCCAGGGAGGGGGAGAAGCTACGAGCAGTACTTC
TRBJ2-1	once	TRBD2	TRBV29-1	CSVFGGWDEQFF	TGCAGCGTTTTCGGGGGGTGGGATGAGCAGTTCTTC
TRBJ1-6	NA	NA	TRBV27	CASSPLIQGSDSYNSPLHF	TGTGCCAGCAGTCCCCTAATTCAGGGTTCTGATTCCTATAATTCACCCCTCCACTTT
TRBJ1-1	NA	NA	TRBV28	CASSAFQGTRTEAFF	TGTGCCAGCAGTGCCTTCCAGGGGACCAGGACTGAAGCTTTCTTT
TRBJ2-1	NA	TRBD2	TRBV5-1	CASSLASGLYNEQFF	TGCGCCAGCAGCTTGGCTAGCGGGTTATACAATGAGCAGTTCTTC
TRBJ2-7	NA	NA	TRBV9	CASSQGTEPFYEQYF	TGTGCCAGCAGCCAGGGAACGGAACCCTTCTACGAGCAGTACTTC
TRBJ2-7	NA	TRBD2	TRBV28	CASSTPRGGRAYEQYF	TGTGCCAGCAGTACCCCCCGGGGGGGTAGGGCCTACGAGCAGTACTTC
TRBJ2-1	NA	NA	TRBV5-4	CASSSEWNEQFF	TGTGCCAGCAGCTCCGAGTGGAATGAGCAGTTCTTC
TRBJ1-6	NA	TRBD1	TRBV19	CASSPDRDGGSPLHF	TGTGCCAGTAGCCCCGACAGGGACGGCGGTTCACCCCTCCACTTT
TRBJ2-3	NA	TRBD2	TRBV6-2/TRBV6-3	CASSSGLAGGVDTQYF	TGTGCCAGCAGTTCAGGACTAGCGGGAGGTGTAGATACGCAGTATTTT
TRBJ2-7	once	TRBD1	TRBV12-5	CASGQDRDYEQYF	TGTGCTAGTGGCCAGGACAGGGACTACGAGCAGTACTTC
TRBJ1-2	NA	NA	TRBV28	CASSPGGETPYGYTF	TGTGCCAGCAGCCCCGGGGGAGAAACTCCTTATGGCTACACCTTC
TRBJ2-7	NA	NA	TRBV6-5	CASRVSGVRPEQYF	TGTGCCAGCAGAGTTAGTGGCGTCAGGCCCGAGCAGTACTTC
TRBJ1-3	NA	NA	TRBV6-5	CASSYSRYSGNTIYF	TGTGCCAGCAGTTACTCGCGGTACTCTGGAAACACCATATATTTT
TRBJ1-2	NA	TRBD1	TRBV11-2	CASSPGTGSNYGYTF	TGTGCCAGCAGCCCCGGGACAGGTAGTAACTATGGCTACACCTTC
TRBJ2-1	NA	NA	TRBV6-5	CASSPVTYNEQFF	TGTGCCAGCAGCCCGGTGACCTACAATGAGCAGTTCTTC